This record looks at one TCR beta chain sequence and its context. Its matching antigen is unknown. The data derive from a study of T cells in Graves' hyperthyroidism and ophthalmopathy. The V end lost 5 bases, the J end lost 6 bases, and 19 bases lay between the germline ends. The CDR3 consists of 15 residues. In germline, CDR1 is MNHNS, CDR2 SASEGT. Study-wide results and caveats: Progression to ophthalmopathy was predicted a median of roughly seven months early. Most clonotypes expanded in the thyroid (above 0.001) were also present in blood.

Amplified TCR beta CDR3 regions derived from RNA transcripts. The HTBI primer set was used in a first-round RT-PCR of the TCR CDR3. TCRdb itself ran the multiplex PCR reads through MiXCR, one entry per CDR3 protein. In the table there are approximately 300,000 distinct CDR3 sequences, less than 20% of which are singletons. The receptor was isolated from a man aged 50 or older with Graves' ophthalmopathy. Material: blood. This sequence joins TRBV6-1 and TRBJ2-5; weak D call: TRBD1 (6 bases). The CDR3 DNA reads TGTGCCAGCAGTACACCGCGACAGGCCAGGCAGACCCAGTACTTC. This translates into CASSTPRQARQTQYF.